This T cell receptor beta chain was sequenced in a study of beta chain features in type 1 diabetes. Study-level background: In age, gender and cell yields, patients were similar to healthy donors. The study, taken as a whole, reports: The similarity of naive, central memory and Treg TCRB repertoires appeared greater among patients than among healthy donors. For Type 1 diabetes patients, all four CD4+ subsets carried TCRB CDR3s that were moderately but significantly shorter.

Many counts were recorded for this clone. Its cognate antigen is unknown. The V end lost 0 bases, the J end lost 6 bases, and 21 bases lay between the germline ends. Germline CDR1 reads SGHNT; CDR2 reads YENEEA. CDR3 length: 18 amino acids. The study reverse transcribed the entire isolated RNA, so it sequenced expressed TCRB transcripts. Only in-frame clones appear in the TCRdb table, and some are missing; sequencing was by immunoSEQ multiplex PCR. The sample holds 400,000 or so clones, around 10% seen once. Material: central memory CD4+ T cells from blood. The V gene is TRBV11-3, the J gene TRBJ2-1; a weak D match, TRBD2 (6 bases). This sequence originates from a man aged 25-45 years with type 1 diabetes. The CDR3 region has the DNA TGTGCCAGCAGCTTAGATCAGGGAGGTAGCGGACTCCCCAATGAGCAGTTCTTC. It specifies CASSLDQGGSGLPNEQFF.